These 10 T cell receptor beta chains came from one sample sequenced in a study of T cell responses to AZD1222 COVID-19 vaccine. Method: immunoSEQ multiplex PCR; TCRdb's copy keeps in-frame clones and lacks some. Of about 140,000 clones in the sample, around nine tenths are singletons; the top ten hold approximately 4.8%. The sequenced sample was peripheral blood, obtained on day 0 of AZD1222 vaccination. The receptors were gathered from an adult in good health.

This clone showed up just once. The chain links TRBV2 to TRBJ1-1; 12 bases are shared with TRBD1. The ends lost 6 bases at V and 4 bases at J; junction bases unmatched: 9. CDR1 is SNHLY, CDR2 FYNNEI, per germline. The CDR3 totals 16 residues. The CDR3 sequence is CASRPGQGAWRTEAFF. As DNA, the CDR3 is TGTGCCAGCAGACCGGGACAGGGGGCTTGGCGCACTGAAGCTTTCTTT.

The J gene is TRBJ2-1, the V gene TRBV5-3, with D possibly being TRBD2 (5 bases). TRBV5-3 qualifies as an ORF whose function is uncertain. The CDR3 consists of 16 residues. V lost 4 bases and J lost 3, with 17 bases in between. The CDR3: CARSGSPAAFYNEQFF. The CDR3 nucleotides read TGTGCCAGAAGCGGCTCCCCAGCGGCCTTCTACAATGAGCAGTTCTTC.

The chain joins TRBV15 to TRBJ1-4; unclear D gene. Trimming left V 2 bases short and J 8 bases short, with 9 bases between. The CDR3 runs to 13 residues. Germline V gene sequence: CDR1 LNHNV, CDR2 YYDKDF (reference sequence). In DNA, the CDR3 is TGTGCCACCAGCAGAAGGGAGCGGGAAAAACTGTTTTTT. Protein: CATSRREREKLFF.

V usage is TRBV30 and J usage is TRBJ1-4, with D hard to call. V lost 0 bases and J lost 8, with 4 bases in between. Germline-derived CDR1 and CDR2 are GTSNPN and SVGIG (reference sequence). The CDR3 loop spans 11 amino acids. The CDR3: CAWSVSEKLFF. CDR3 nucleotides: TGTGCCTGGAGTGTGTCCGAAAAACTGTTTTTT. The variable domain in full, with the rest retrieved from reference TRBV30 and TRBJ1-4, is SQTIHQWPATLVQPVGSPLSLECTVEGTSNPNLYWYRQAAGRGLQLLFYSVGIGQISSEVPQNLSASRPQDRQFILSSKKLLLSDSGFYLCAWSVSEKLFFGSGTQLSVL.

The rearrangement uses TRBV24-1 and TRBJ1-4; D uncertain. The germline gives CDR1 KGHDR, CDR2 SFDVKD. V was cut by 3 bases and J by 7 bases, with 14 bases left in between. The CDR3 is 15 amino acids. CDR3 sequence (DNA): TGTGCCACCAGTGATCAAACCTCGGGAGTTGAAAAACTGTTTTTT. It specifies CATSDQTSGVEKLFF.

The V call is TRBV28, the J call TRBJ2-5; TRBD2 matches at 8 bases. This CDR3 region has 17 residues. V lost 3 bases to trimming and J lost 9 bases; unmatched junction nucleotides: 18. CDR1 is MDHEN, CDR2 SYDVKM, per germline. The CDR3 reads CASSFAGTSGNWGAQYF. The CDR3 nucleotides read TGTGCCAGCAGTTTTGCGGGCACTAGCGGTAACTGGGGGGCCCAGTACTTC.

The CDR3 nucleotides are TGTGCCAGCAGTCCCCTATGGCGGGGGTACAATGAGCAGTTCTTC. Translated, it gives CASSPLWRGYNEQFF. The chain carries TRBV7-2 and TRBJ2-1, with 7 bases lining up with TRBD2. The CDR3 runs to 15 residues. J gave up 4 bases and V 6 bases, and 9 bases lay outside the gene matches. Germline values: CDR1 SGHTA, CDR2 FQGNSA.

This clone was observed a single time. This chain uses TRBV27 with TRBJ1-5, with D perhaps matching TRBD1 (5 bases). V was clipped by 4 bases and J by 0 bases, with 13 bases between them. The CDR3 loop spans 16 amino acids. CDR1 and CDR2 from the germline V gene are MNHEY and SMNVEV (reference sequence). For the CDR3, the DNA is TGTGCCAGCAGTTCAGCCGGGGCCTATAGCAATCAGCCCCAGCATTTT. Translated: CASSSAGAYSNQPQHF.

The V gene is TRBV5-1, the J gene TRBJ2-2, with a tentative D call TRBD2 (6 bases). CDR3 length: 15 amino acids. The germline V gene has CDR1 SGHRS and CDR2 YFSETQ. V lost 5 bases and J 6 bases, leaving 17 bases between the germline ends. CDR3: CASSPGTEGAGELFF. CDR3 coding DNA: TGCGCCAGCAGTCCCGGGACGGAGGGCGCCGGGGAGCTGTTTTTT. The full variable domain, completed using reference TRBV5-1 and TRBJ2-2, is KAGVTQTPRYLIKTRGQQVTLSCSPISGHRSVSWYQQTPGQGLQFLFEYFSETQRNKGNFPGRFSGRQFSNSRSEMNVSTLELGDSALYLCASSPGTEGAGELFFGEGSRLTVL.

This sequence joins TRBV10-3 and TRBJ1-3; D uncertain. Trimming took off 0 bases at V and 5 bases at J, with 11 bases between the two ends. The CDR3 loop spans 15 amino acids. From germline, CDR1 is ENHRY and CDR2 SYGVKD. Here the CDR3 DNA reads TGTGCCATCAGTGAGTCGGTGAGAAATCGAAACACCATATATTTT. Encoded protein: CAISESVRNRNTIYF.